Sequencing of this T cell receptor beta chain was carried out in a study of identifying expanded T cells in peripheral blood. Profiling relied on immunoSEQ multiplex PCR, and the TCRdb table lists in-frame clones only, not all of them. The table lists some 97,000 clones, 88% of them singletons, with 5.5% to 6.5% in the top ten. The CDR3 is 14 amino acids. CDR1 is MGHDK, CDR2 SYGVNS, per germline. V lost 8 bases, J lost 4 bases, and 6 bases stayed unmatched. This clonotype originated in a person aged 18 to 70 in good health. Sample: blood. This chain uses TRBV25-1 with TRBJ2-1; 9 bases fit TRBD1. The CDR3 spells CASEGTGWYNEQFF. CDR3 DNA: TGTGCCAGCGAGGGGACAGGGTGGTACAATGAGCAGTTCTTC. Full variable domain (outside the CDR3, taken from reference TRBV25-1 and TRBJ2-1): EADIYQTPRYLVIGTGKKITLECSQTMGHDKMYWYQQDPGMELHLIHYSYGVNSTEKGDLSSESTVSRIRTEHFPLTLESARPSHTSQYLCASEGTGWYNEQFFGPGTRLTVL.